This T cell receptor (beta chain) was obtained from a study of cytomegalovirus exposure and HLA in healthy donors. Study-wide findings and caveats: In a later analysis, a genetic analysis reported fewer productive-TCR N-insertions in an Asian-associated ancestry cluster than the cohort average. According to a later analysis, most TCR beta chains associated with CMV appeared HLA-restricted. For TCR beta chains, V- and J-gene trimming was later linked to a missense DCLRE1C variant.

The PCR was carried out with 60 Vbeta primers and 13 Jbeta primers. Only in-frame clones appear in the TCRdb table, and some are missing; sequencing was by immunoSEQ multiplex PCR. The sample includes more than 200,000 clones. Details on this clone: No antigen is known for it.

V lost 5 bases and J 1 base, leaving 15 bases between the germline ends. Germline V lookup: CDR1 SGHVS, CDR2 FQNEAQ. The CDR3 extends over 16 amino acids. The sequencing sample was made of PBMCs. The chain uses TRBV7-8 and TRBJ1-3; D gene ambiguous. The receptor comes from a woman in her twenties or thirties in good health and CMV-seropositive. Here the CDR3 reads CASSPNGVGSGNTIYF. CDR3 DNA: TGTGCCAGCAGCCCAAACGGGGTGGGTTCTGGAAACACCATATATTTT. Supplemented by reference TRBV7-8 and TRBJ1-3, the full variable domain reads GAGVSQSPRYKVAKRGQDVALRCDPISGHVSLFWYQQALGQGPEFLTYFQNEAQLDKSGLPSDRFFAERPEGSVSTLKIQRTQQEDSAVYLCASSPNGVGSGNTIYFGEGSWLTVV.